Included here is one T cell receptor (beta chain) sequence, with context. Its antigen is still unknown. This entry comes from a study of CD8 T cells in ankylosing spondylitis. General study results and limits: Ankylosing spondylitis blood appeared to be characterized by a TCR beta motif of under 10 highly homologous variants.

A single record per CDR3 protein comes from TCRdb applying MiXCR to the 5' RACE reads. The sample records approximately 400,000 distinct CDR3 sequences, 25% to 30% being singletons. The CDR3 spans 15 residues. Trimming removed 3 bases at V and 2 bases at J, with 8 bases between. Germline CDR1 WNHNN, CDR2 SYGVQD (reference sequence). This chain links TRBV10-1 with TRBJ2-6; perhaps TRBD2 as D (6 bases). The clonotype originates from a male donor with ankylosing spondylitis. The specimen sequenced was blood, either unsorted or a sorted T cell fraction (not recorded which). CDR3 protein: CASSDGGTGANVLTF. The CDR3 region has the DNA TGCGCCAGCAGTGATGGGGGGACTGGGGCCAACGTCCTGACTTTC.